This T cell receptor beta chain was identified in a study of blood T cell repertoires in COVID-19. The overall study: The study drew acute and convalescent COVID-19 samples from the United States, Italy and Spain. Sample material is recorded as cDNA or gDNA derived from T cells, B-cell-depleted T cells, or PBMCs.

Per the original data handling: The authors estimated nucleated cell counts from reference gene primer amplification. Clones were sequenced by immunoSEQ multiplex PCR, and TCRdb holds only the in-frame ones, with some missing. V and J calls and clone size are given by that table; D and trimming were obtained from the DNA. The profile covers approximately 100,000 clones, with around 90% appearing a single time and around 5.7% taken by the ten largest. The sequenced sample consisted of peripheral blood. The TCR comes from a man between 65 and 85 years old with acute or convalescent COVID-19.

The DNA for the CDR3 is TGTGCCACCCCGGGGAAGGACACTGAAGCTTTCTTT. This gives the protein CATPGKDTEAFF. The genes are TRBV24-1 and TRBJ1-1; D unclear. The CDR3 totals 12 residues. The V gene's germline CDR1 is KGHDR and CDR2 SFDVKD. V shed 9 bases and J shed 3 bases, with 10 bases lying between them.